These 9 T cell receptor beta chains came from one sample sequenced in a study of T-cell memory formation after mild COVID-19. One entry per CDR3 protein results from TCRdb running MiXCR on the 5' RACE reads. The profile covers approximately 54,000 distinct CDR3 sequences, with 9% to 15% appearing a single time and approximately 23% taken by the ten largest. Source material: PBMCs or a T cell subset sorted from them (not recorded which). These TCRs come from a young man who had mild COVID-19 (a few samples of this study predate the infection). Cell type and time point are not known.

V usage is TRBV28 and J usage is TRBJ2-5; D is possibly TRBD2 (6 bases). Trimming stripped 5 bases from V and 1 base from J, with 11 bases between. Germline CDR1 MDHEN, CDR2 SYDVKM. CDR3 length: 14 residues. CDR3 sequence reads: CASSGGTGQETQYF. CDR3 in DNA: TGTGCCAGCAGTGGGGGGACGGGCCAAGAGACCCAGTACTTC. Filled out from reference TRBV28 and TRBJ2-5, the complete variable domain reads DVKVTQSSRYLVKRTGEKVFLECVQDMDHENMFWYRQDPGLGLRLIYFSYDVKMKEKGDIPEGYSVSREKKERFSLILESASTNQTSMYLCASSGGTGQETQYFGPGTRLLVL.

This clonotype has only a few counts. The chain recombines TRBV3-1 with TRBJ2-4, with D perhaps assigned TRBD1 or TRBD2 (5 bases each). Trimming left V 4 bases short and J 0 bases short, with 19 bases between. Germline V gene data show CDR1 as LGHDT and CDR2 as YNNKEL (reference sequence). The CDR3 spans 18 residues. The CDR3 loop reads CASSPRPGSPVAKNIQYF. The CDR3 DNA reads TGTGCCAGCAGCCCTAGGCCAGGGAGCCCTGTAGCCAAAAACATTCAGTACTTC. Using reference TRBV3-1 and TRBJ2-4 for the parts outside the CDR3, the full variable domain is DTAVSQTPKYLVTQMGNDKSIKCEQNLGHDTMYWYKQDSKKFLKIMFSYNNKELIINETVPNRFSPKSPDKAHLNLHINSLELGDSAVYFCASSPRPGSPVAKNIQYFGAGTRLSVL.

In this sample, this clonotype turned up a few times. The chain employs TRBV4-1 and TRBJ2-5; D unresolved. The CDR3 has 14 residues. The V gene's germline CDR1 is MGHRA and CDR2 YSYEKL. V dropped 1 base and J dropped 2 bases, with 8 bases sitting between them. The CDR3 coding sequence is TGCGCCAGCAGCCAAGTTCCGCAGCAAGAGACCCAGTACTTC. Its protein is CASSQVPQQETQYF.

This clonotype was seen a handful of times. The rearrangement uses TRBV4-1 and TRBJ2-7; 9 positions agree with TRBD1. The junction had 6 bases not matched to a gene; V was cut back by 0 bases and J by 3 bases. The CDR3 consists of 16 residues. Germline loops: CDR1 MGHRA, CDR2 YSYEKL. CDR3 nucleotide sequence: TGCGCCAGCAGCCAAGATGGGACAGGGCCATTCTACGAGCAGTACTTC. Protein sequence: CASSQDGTGPFYEQYF.

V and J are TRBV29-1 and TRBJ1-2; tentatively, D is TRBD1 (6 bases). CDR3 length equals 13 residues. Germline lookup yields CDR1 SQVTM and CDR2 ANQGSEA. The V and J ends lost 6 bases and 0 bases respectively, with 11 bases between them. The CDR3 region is CSVGTPTNYGYTF. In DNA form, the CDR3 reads TGCAGCGTGGGGACACCCACTAACTATGGCTACACCTTC.

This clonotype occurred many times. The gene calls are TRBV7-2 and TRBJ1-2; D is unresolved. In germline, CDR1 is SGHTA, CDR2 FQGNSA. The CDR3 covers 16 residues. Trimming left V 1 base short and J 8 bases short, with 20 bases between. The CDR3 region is CASSLGLSPSSWGYTF. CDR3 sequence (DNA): TGTGCCAGCAGCTTAGGTCTCAGTCCGTCTTCATGGGGCTACACCTTC. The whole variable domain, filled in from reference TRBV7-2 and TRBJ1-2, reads GAGVSQSPSNKVTEKGKDVELRCDPISGHTALYWYRQSLGQGLEFLIYFQGNSAPDKSGLPSDRFSAERTGGSVSTLTIQRTQQEDSAVYLCASSLGLSPSSWGYTFGSGTRLTVV.

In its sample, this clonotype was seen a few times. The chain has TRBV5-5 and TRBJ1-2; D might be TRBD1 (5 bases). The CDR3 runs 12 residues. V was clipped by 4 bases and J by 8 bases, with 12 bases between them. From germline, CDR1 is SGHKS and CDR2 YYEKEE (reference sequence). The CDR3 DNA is TGTGCCAGCAGCGTAGGGGTTGAGGGCTACACCTTC. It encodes CASSVGVEGYTF. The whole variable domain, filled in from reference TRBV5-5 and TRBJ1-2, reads DAGVTQSPTHLIKTRGQQVTLRCSPISGHKSVSWYQQVLGQGPQFIFQYYEKEERGRGNFPDRFSARQFPNYSSELNVNALLLGDSALYLCASSVGVEGYTFGSGTRLTVV.

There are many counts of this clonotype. In nucleotides, the CDR3 is TGTGCCAGCAGCGTTACGGGACCGACCTCTGGAAACACCATATATTTT. Its translation: CASSVTGPTSGNTIYF. The chain uses TRBV5-6 and TRBJ1-3, with D possibly matching TRBD1 (5 bases). CDR1 and CDR2 (germline): SGHDT, YYEEEE. The CDR3 loop spans 16 amino acids. Trimming stripped 4 bases from V and 0 bases from J, with 14 bases between.

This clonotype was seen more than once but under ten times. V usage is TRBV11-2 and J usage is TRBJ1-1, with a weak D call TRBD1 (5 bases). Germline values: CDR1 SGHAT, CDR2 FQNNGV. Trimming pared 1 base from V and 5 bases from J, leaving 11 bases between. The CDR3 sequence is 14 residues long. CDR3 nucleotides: TGTGCCAGCAGCTTAGCCCCGACAGCTACTGAAGCTTTCTTT. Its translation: CASSLAPTATEAFF.